These 7 T cell receptor beta chains share one sample of origin, sequenced in a study of T cell responses to AZD1222 COVID-19 vaccine (dated by TCRdb to about 2021). Library creation used the immunoSEQ multiplex PCR assay. Here the immuneACCESS table is served through TCRdb, limited to in-frame sequences with V and J called. Missing clones are a known gap in these copies; in checked studies unresolved V genes cover under half, and the rest lacks a known reason. For this sample there are some 54,000 clones; roughly nine tenths appear just once. The ten largest account for roughly 2% of the sample. In the paper's terms, the time point label means: baseline before first vaccination. Material: peripheral blood, obtained on day 0 of AZD1222 vaccination. All receptors derive from an adult in good health.

This clone has more than one count but fewer than ten. The chain has TRBV28 and TRBJ2-5; weak D call: TRBD1 (9 bases). V was shortened by 4 bases and J by 5 bases, with 23 bases between the two germline ends. In germline, CDR1 is MDHEN, CDR2 SYDVKM. The CDR3 is 17 residues long. This CDR3 reads CASSSHGGDRVVETQYF. The CDR3 region has the DNA TGTGCCAGCAGTTCCCACGGGGGGGACAGGGTAGTTGAGACCCAGTACTTC.

The gene calls are TRBV6-6 and TRBJ1-4; no clear D gene. V shed 7 bases and J shed 7 bases, with 16 bases lying between them. This CDR3 is 14 amino acids long. Germline CDR1 is MNHNY and CDR2 is SVGAGI (reference sequence). This CDR3 is CASTYSTLSEKLFF. The CDR3 DNA follows: TGTGCCAGCACCTATAGCACGTTGAGTGAAAAACTGTTTTTT.

The rearrangement joins TRBV6-2 or TRBV6-3 to TRBJ2-7; no firm D call. Trimming stripped 5 bases from V and 4 bases from J, with 12 bases between. Germline V lookup: CDR1 MNHEY, CDR2 SVGEGT. The CDR3 is 13 amino acids. The chain's CDR3 is CASSLPPLYEQYF. In DNA, the CDR3 is TGTGCCAGCAGTCTCCCCCCCCTATACGAGCAGTACTTC.

The chain links TRBV10-3 to TRBJ1-2; D is perhaps TRBD1 (5 bases). The CDR3 has 13 residues. Germline V gives CDR1 ENHRY, CDR2 SYGVKD. V was trimmed by 1 base and J by 4 bases, leaving 7 bases between them. CDR3 amino acids: CAISEFQGYGYTF. The CDR3 bases are TGTGCCATCAGTGAGTTCCAGGGCTATGGCTACACCTTC.

The V gene is TRBV5-5, the J gene TRBJ2-3; the D gene is possibly TRBD1 (5 bases). This CDR3 has 14 residues. V was clipped by 2 bases and J by 2 bases, with 9 bases between them. CDR1 is SGHKS, CDR2 YYEKEE, per germline (reference sequence). CDR3 DNA: TGTGCCAGCAGCTTAGACAGCTTCACAGATACGCAGTATTTT. As protein: CASSLDSFTDTQYF.

CDR3 nucleotides: TGTGCCAGCAGCTCTTCGGGTCGGGGCAGCACAGATACGCAGTATTTT. This translates into CASSSSGRGSTDTQYF. This chain joins TRBV9 and TRBJ2-3; the D call may be TRBD1 or TRBD2 (5 bases each). The V and J ends lost 4 bases and 0 bases respectively, with 15 bases between them. The CDR3 runs to 16 residues. Germline values: CDR1 SGDLS, CDR2 YYNGEE.

The J gene is TRBJ1-5, the V gene TRBV19, with D maybe TRBD1 (6 bases). Trimming stripped 2 bases from V and 3 bases from J, with 14 bases between. CDR1 and CDR2 (germline): LNHDA, SQIVND (reference sequence). This CDR3 is 16 amino acids long. For the CDR3, the DNA is TGTGCCAGTAGTATATCAACAGGGAGACCCAATCAGCCCCAGCATTTT. Encoded protein: CASSISTGRPNQPQHF.